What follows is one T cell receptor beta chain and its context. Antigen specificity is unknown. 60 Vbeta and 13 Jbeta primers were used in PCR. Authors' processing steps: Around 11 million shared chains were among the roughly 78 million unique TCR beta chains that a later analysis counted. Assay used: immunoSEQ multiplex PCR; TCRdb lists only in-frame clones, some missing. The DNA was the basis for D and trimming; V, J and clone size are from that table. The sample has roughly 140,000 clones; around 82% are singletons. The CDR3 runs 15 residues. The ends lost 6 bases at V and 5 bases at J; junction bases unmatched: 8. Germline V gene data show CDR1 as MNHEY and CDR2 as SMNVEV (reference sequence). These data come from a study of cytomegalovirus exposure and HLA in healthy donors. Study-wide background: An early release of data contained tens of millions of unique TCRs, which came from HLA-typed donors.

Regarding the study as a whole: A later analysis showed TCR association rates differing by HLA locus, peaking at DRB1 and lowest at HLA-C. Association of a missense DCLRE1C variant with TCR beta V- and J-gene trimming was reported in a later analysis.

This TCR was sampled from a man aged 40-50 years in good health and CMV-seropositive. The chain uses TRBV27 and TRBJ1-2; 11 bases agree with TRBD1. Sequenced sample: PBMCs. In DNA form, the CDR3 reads TGTGCCAGCAGGGGACAGGGGGTTTTTGGGTATGGCTACACCTTC. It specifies CASRGQGVFGYGYTF.